This T cell receptor beta chain emerged from a study of blood T cell repertoires in COVID-19. In the case of this clone: The sample contains more than one DNA sequence encoding this CDR3.

TCRdb keeps only in-frame clones here, not all; method: immunoSEQ multiplex PCR. The sample has hundreds of thousands of clones, around nine tenths seen once; the top ten hold nearly 2%. Individuals drawn from about two dozen US areas were about 18 to 90 years old. Participants were placed into cohorts based on the clinical history they reported. Germline V gene sequence: CDR1 SGHDT, CDR2 YYEEEE. The ends were cut back, 3 bases at V and 3 bases at J, with 4 bases in the middle. The CDR3 is made up of 11 amino acids. This clonotype originated in a woman under 30 with acute COVID-19. The sample taken for sequencing was PBMCs or T cells enriched from blood (not recorded which). V gene TRBV5-6 combines with J gene TRBJ2-7; D is unclear. The CDR3 is CASSSYYEQYF. The CDR3 DNA reads TGTGCCAGCAGCTCTTACTACGAGCAGTACTTC.